These T cell receptor beta chains were read from a single sample in a study of shared clonotypes between healthy human individuals. Produced via immunoSEQ multiplex PCR; TCRdb's table is partial and in-frame only. The table has 2.3 million or so clones, 93% seen once; the top ten hold under 0.45%. Material for sequencing was naive CD4+ T cells from PBMCs. The receptors were sampled from a young man in good health. Some clones in this sample may be carry-over from other donors' samples. CDR3s include the opening cysteine and the closing phenylalanine or tryptophan. Fields, in order: J gene, clone size, V gene, D gene, CDR3 protein, CDR3 DNA. A D gene is named only where the DNA matches it firmly. Clone size, where shown, is once, few, many, or a class for clones that have expanded.

TRBJ1-5,once,TRBV27,NA,CASRPAQGSGQPQHF,TGTGCCAGCAGACCCGCTCAGGGCTCGGGGCAGCCCCAGCATTTT
TRBJ2-5,NA,TRBV27,TRBD1,CASSRQGYETQYF,TGTGCCAGCAGTCGACAGGGATACGAGACCCAGTACTTC
TRBJ2-6,NA,TRBV6-1,NA,CASATAEAGANVLTF,TGTGCCAGCGCCACGGCCGAAGCTGGGGCCAACGTCCTGACTTTC
TRBJ1-1,NA,TRBV19,NA,CASSIGTRVANTEAFF,TGTGCCAGTAGTATTGGGACCCGGGTCGCAAACACTGAAGCTTTCTTT
TRBJ2-1,NA,TRBV9,NA,CASSVGGRDNQNEQFF,TGTGCCAGCAGCGTAGGGGGAAGGGATAATCAAAATGAGCAGTTCTTC
TRBJ1-1,NA,TRBV18,NA,CASSSREGNTEAFF,TGTGCCAGCTCATCGAGGGAGGGAAACACTGAAGCTTTCTTT
TRBJ1-1,NA,TRBV18,NA,CASSPPNWVGNTEAFF,TGTGCCAGCTCACCACCGAATTGGGTGGGGAACACTGAAGCTTTCTTT
TRBJ1-2,NA,TRBV21-1,NA,CASSKGQGKARDYGYTF,TGTGCCAGCAGCAAAGGACAGGGAAAGGCGAGGGACTATGGCTACACCTTC
TRBJ2-3,NA,TRBV30,NA,CAWSVGRVSTDTQYF,TGTGCCTGGAGTGTAGGCAGAGTTAGCACAGATACGCAGTATTTT
TRBJ1-6,NA,TRBV2,NA,CASSLDNSPLHF,TGTGCCAGCAGTCTAGATAATTCACCCCTCCACTTT
TRBJ2-2,NA,TRBV29-1,TRBD1,CSAPAPGQGNTGELFF,TGCAGCGCTCCTGCTCCGGGACAGGGGAACACCGGGGAGCTGTTTTTT
TRBJ2-3,NA,TRBV7-9,NA,CASSLGTLVLTDTQYF,TGTGCCAGCAGCTTAGGGACCCTGGTTCTCACAGATACGCAGTATTTT
TRBJ1-1,NA,TRBV5-6,NA,CASSLTLTKQNTEAFF,TGTGCCAGCAGCTTGACCCTAACAAAGCAGAACACTGAAGCTTTCTTT
TRBJ2-1,NA,TRBV2,NA,CASRLEISYNEQFF,TGTGCCAGCAGACTTGAAATCTCCTACAATGAGCAGTTCTTC
TRBJ2-7,NA,TRBV5-1,NA,CASSVGVYEQYF,TGCGCCAGCAGTGTTGGAGTCTACGAGCAGTACTTC
TRBJ2-3,NA,TRBV2,NA,CASSELVGGADTQYF,TGTGCCAGCAGTGAATTAGTGGGGGGCGCAGATACGCAGTATTTT
TRBJ2-1,NA,TRBV11-3,TRBD2,CASSLGTSAYNEQFF,TGTGCCAGCAGCTTAGGGACTAGCGCCTACAATGAGCAGTTCTTC
TRBJ1-4,NA,TRBV18,TRBD1,CASSPYDRGLGEKLFF,TGTGCCAGCTCACCCTATGACAGGGGTCTTGGTGAAAAACTGTTTTTT
TRBJ1-4,once,TRBV28,NA,CASSLGASGTEKLFF,TGTGCCAGCAGTTTAGGGGCGTCAGGGACTGAAAAACTGTTTTTT
TRBJ2-1,NA,TRBV5-1,TRBD1,CASSPTGGRGGSVYNEQFF,TGCGCCAGCAGCCCCACAGGGGGCAGGGGCGGGAGCGTCTACAATGAGCAGTTCTTC
TRBJ1-1,few,TRBV11-2,NA,CASSFQGGTEAFF,TGTGCCAGCAGCTTTCAAGGGGGCACTGAAGCTTTCTTT
TRBJ2-5,NA,TRBV29-1,NA,CSVEVRETQYF,TGCAGCGTTGAAGTTCGGGAGACCCAGTACTTC
TRBJ1-3,NA,TRBV5-6,NA,CASSLGGASGNTIYF,TGTGCCAGCAGCTTGGGAGGGGCCTCTGGAAACACCATATATTTT
TRBJ1-5,few,TRBV29-1,NA,CSVITGGGSNQPQHF,TGCAGCGTTATCACAGGTGGCGGAAGCAATCAGCCCCAGCATTTT
TRBJ1-3,NA,TRBV11-2,NA,CASSLGSPGNTIYF,TGTGCCAGCAGCCTCGGATCCCCCGGAAACACCATATATTTT
TRBJ2-7,NA,TRBV7-9,NA,CASSITYEQYF,TGTGCCAGCAGCATTACCTACGAGCAGTACTTC
TRBJ2-1,NA,TRBV27,NA,CASSLSIRSSYNEQFF,TGTGCCAGCAGTTTATCGATAAGGAGCTCCTACAATGAGCAGTTCTTC
TRBJ2-4,NA,TRBV6-5,TRBD1,CASSPRTGGNIQYF,TGTGCCAGCAGTCCCAGGACAGGGGGGAACATTCAGTACTTC
TRBJ1-4,NA,TRBV2,NA,CASSQDGTTNEKLFF,TGTGCCAGCAGCCAGGACGGGACAACTAATGAAAAACTGTTTTTT
TRBJ1-2,NA,TRBV29-1,NA,CSVDDSNYGYTF,TGCAGCGTGGATGATTCTAACTATGGCTACACCTTC
TRBJ2-2,NA,TRBV2,TRBD2,CASMRAAGGPENTGELFF,TGTGCCAGCATGAGGGCGGCGGGAGGGCCCGAAAACACCGGGGAGCTGTTTTTT
TRBJ2-3,NA,TRBV19,NA,CASSIDSGVGDTQYF,TGTGCCAGTAGTATAGACTCAGGGGTTGGGGATACGCAGTATTTT
TRBJ1-2,once,TRBV4-1,TRBD1,CASSQGQGAESGYTF,TGCGCCAGCAGCCAAGGACAGGGGGCAGAAAGTGGCTACACCTTC
TRBJ1-2,NA,TRBV28,NA,CASSLAAPYGYTF,TGTGCCAGCAGTTTGGCGGCTCCCTATGGCTACACCTTC
TRBJ1-5,NA,TRBV7-9,NA,CASSSELSNQPQHF,TGTGCCAGCAGCTCCGAGCTTAGCAATCAGCCCCAGCATTTT
TRBJ1-1,NA,TRBV12-2,NA,CASRLTGGENTEAFF,TGTGCAAGTCGCTTGACAGGGGGCGAGAACACTGAAGCTTTCTTT
TRBJ1-2,NA,TRBV5-1,NA,CASSSSDSGDGYTF,TGCGCCAGCAGCTCATCGGACTCGGGGGATGGCTACACCTTC
TRBJ2-1,NA,TRBV7-3,NA,CASSPNGGTDNEQFF,TGTGCCAGCAGCCCCAATGGGGGGACCGACAATGAGCAGTTCTTC
TRBJ1-5,NA,TRBV11-2,NA,CASSLTGVQPQHF,TGTGCCAGCAGCTTAACGGGGGTTCAGCCCCAGCATTTT
TRBJ2-1,NA,TRBV5-1,NA,CASRSLREFGNEQFF,TGCGCCAGCAGGAGCCTCAGGGAGTTCGGTAATGAGCAGTTCTTC
TRBJ2-7,NA,TRBV10-3,NA,CAISESGTPPEQYF,TGTGCCATCAGTGAGTCCGGAACTCCACCCGAGCAGTACTTC
TRBJ1-3,NA,TRBV28,NA,CASSLFTGGNTIYF,TGTGCCAGCAGTTTATTTACAGGTGGAAACACCATATATTTT